This entry is about one TCR beta chain. A read error may explain this, as a much larger clone is one base away. The CDR3 carries no conserved terminal phenylalanine or tryptophan, so it likely arises from a read error. Researchers prepared the TCRbeta library using unique molecular identifiers, the study reports. MiXCR was run by TCRdb on the PCR reads, yielding one entry per CDR3 protein. The sample has about 200,000 distinct CDR3 sequences, approximately 7% seen once. This sample is drawn from a study of T-cell reconstitution after alpha-beta-depleted transplantation in children. The sample consisted of PBMCs, taken before TCRalphabeta/CD19-depleted stem cell transplant. The TCR was taken from a boy under 10 years old with acute lymphoblastic leukemia, due to receive a stem cell transplant.

CDR3 sequence: CASSYGGVGGTDTQYL. CDR3 DNA sequence: TGTGCCAGCAGTTACGGCGGGGTGGGGGGCACAGATACGCAGTATCTT. The chain is built from TRBV6-5 and TRBJ2-3, with D possibly TRBD2 on 6 matching bases. Germline V gives CDR1 MNHEY, CDR2 SVGAGI. This CDR3 has 16 residues. The V and J ends lost 2 bases and 1 base respectively, with 13 bases between them.